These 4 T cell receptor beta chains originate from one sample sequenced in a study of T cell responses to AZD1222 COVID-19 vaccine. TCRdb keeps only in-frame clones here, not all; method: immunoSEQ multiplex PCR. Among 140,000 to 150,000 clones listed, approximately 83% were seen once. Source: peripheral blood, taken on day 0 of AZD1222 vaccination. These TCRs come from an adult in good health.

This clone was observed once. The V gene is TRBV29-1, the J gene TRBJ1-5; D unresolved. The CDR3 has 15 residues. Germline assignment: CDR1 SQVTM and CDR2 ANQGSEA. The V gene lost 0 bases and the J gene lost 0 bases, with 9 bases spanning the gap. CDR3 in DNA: TGCAGCGTTGAAGAGTCCGGATATAGCAATCAGCCCCAGCATTTT. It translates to CSVEESGYSNQPQHF.

CDR3 coding DNA: TGTGCCAGCAGCTTCAGCGGCGCCGGGGAGCTGTTTTTT. Translated, it gives CASSFSGAGELFF. The chain employs TRBV11-2 and TRBJ2-2, with D possibly being TRBD2 (5 bases). The CDR3 totals 13 residues. V was clipped by 3 bases and J by 6 bases, with 8 bases between them. CDR1 and CDR2 (germline): SGHAT, FQNNGV.

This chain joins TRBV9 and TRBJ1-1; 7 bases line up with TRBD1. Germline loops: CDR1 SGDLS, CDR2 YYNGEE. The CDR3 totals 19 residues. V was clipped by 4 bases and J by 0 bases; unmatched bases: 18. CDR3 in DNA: TGTGCCAGCAGCCCCTACCTCGACAGGGATGGGGGTTTGAACACTGAAGCTTTCTTT. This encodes CASSPYLDRDGGLNTEAFF.

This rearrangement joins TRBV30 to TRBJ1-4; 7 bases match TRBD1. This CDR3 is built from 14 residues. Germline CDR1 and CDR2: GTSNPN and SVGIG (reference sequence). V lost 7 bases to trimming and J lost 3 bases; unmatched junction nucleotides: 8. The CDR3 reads CAFAPGTANEKLFF. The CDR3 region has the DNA TGTGCCTTTGCGCCCGGGACAGCTAATGAAAAACTGTTTTTT.